This entry features one TCR beta chain sequence. Autoimmune disease history or systemic immunosuppression meant exclusion. This CDR3 is 13 amino acids long. Trimming cost V 3 bases and J 3 bases, with 8 bases left between them. From germline, CDR1 is SNHLY and CDR2 FYNNEI. The assay was immunoSEQ multiplex PCR, and TCRdb's table has in-frame clones only and misses some. The sample lists tens of thousands of clones, approximately 84% occurring once. The data derive from a study of OX40 agonist ivuxolimab in advanced cancers. The overall study: Clinicians treated patients with ivuxolimab, an agonistic anti-OX40 (CD134) antibody.

The input for sequencing was CD4+ or CD8+ T cells sorted from blood, taken in a trial of the OX40 agonist ivuxolimab. This rearrangement joins TRBV2 to TRBJ2-5, with D perhaps being TRBD1 or TRBD2 (5 bases each). The receptor was isolated from an adult with an advanced solid tumor such as melanoma, head and neck, liver or kidney cancer. The CDR3 loop reads CASSDEGKETQYF. The CDR3, as DNA: TGTGCCAGCAGTGATGAGGGGAAAGAGACCCAGTACTTC. Supplemented by reference TRBV2 and TRBJ2-5, the full variable domain reads EPEVTQTPSHQVTQMGQEVILRCVPISNHLYFYWYRQILGQKVEFLVSFYNNEISEKSEIFDDQFSVERPDGSNFTLKIRSTKLEDSAMYFCASSDEGKETQYFGPGTRLLVL.